Below are 28 T cell receptor beta chains sequenced from a single sample in a study of T cells in Graves' hyperthyroidism and ophthalmopathy. The source material, RNA transcripts, was used to amplify TCR beta CDR3 regions. First-round RT-PCR of the TCR CDR3 relied on the HTBI primer set. TCRdb fed the multiplex PCR reads into MiXCR, producing one record per CDR3 protein. The data contain about 400,000 distinct CDR3 sequences, around 15% of them seen just once; the ten biggest clones take up approximately 29%. The sample consisted of blood. These receptors came from a man aged 50 or older with Graves' ophthalmopathy.

This clonotype appeared many times. This chain uses TRBV6-1 with TRBJ1-1, with D tentatively TRBD1 (5 bases). CDR3 length: 15 residues. Germline V gene data show CDR1 as MNHNS and CDR2 as SASEGT. With 4 bases removed from V and 4 bases from J, the gap between germline ends came to 16 bases. Here the CDR3 reads CASSARDLKGTEAFF. CDR3 bases: TGTGCCAGCAGTGCCCGGGACTTAAAGGGCACTGAAGCTTTCTTT.

This clonotype came up many times. The chain links TRBV11-2 to TRBJ2-7, with D possibly called TRBD1 or TRBD2 (5 bases each). CDR1 is SGHAT and CDR2 is FQNNGV in the germline V gene. The CDR3 is 15 residues long. V dropped 0 bases and J dropped 2 bases, with 11 bases sitting between them. This CDR3 is CASSLERGETYEQYF. The CDR3 nucleotides read TGTGCCAGCAGCTTAGAAAGGGGAGAGACCTACGAGCAGTACTTC.

The sample holds a few counts of this clonotype. V is TRBV7-2 and J is TRBJ2-7; 10 bases align to TRBD1. The J segment lost 7 bases and the V segment lost 5 bases, leaving 14 bases of the junction unmatched. The length of the CDR3 is 16 residues. Germline assignment: CDR1 SGHTA and CDR2 FQGNSA. The CDR3 DNA sequence: TGTGCCAGCAGCCTTTTTCCGGGACAGGGGAAAATAGAGCAGTACTTC. It yields the protein CASSLFPGQGKIEQYF.

In the case of this clonotype: A much larger clone differs from this one at a single base, so this may be a read error. The J gene is TRBJ2-3, the V gene TRBV6-1; D is undetermined. In germline, CDR1 is MNHNS, CDR2 SASEGT. Deletions cut 2 bases from V and 3 bases from J, with 12 bases between. This CDR3 region has 15 residues. CDR3 amino acids: CASSEPRASTDTQYF. CDR3 sequence (DNA): TGTGCCAGCAGTGAACCAAGGGCCTCTACAGATACGCAGTATTTT.

This clonotype has at least ten counts. V usage is TRBV3-1 and J usage is TRBJ2-7, with 11 bases identical to TRBD2. Germline trimming cut 5 bases from V and 3 bases from J; bases unmatched to any gene: 3. The CDR3 covers 14 residues. CDR1 and CDR2 (germline): LGHDT, YNNKEL (reference sequence). The chain's CDR3 is CASSYTSGSYEQYF. As DNA, the CDR3 is TGTGCCAGCAGCTACACTAGCGGGAGCTACGAGCAGTACTTC.

This clonotype has more than one count but fewer than ten. The rearrangement uses TRBV29-1 and TRBJ1-1; D gene unclear. Trimming removed 2 bases at V and 2 bases at J, with 6 bases between. This CDR3 has 12 residues. From germline, CDR1 is SQVTM and CDR2 ANQGSEA. CDR3 bases: TGCAGCGTTGAATCGTCCAACACTGAAGCTTTCTTT. Translation: CSVESSNTEAFF.

This clonotype was seen repeatedly, ten times or more. The genes are TRBV11-2 and TRBJ2-3, with 10 bases aligning to TRBD2. The V segment lost 2 bases and the J segment 4 bases; nucleotides outside the gene matches: 3. CDR3 length: 15 amino acids. Germline CDR1 reads SGHAT; CDR2 reads FQNNGV. The CDR3 here is CASSLLAGAPDTQYF. The CDR3 DNA follows: TGTGCCAGCAGCTTACTAGCGGGAGCACCAGATACGCAGTATTTT.

This clonotype showed up many times. The chain couples TRBV24-1 to TRBJ2-5, with D maybe TRBD1 (6 bases). Germline V CDR1 and CDR2: KGHDR, SFDVKD. The CDR3 loop spans 11 amino acids. V lost 9 bases and J lost 3, with 7 bases in between. CDR3 region: CATGQKETQYF. The CDR3 DNA sequence: TGTGCCACCGGACAGAAAGAGACCCAGTACTTC.

This clonotype was recorded many times. The chain is built from TRBV18 and TRBJ2-1; possibly TRBD1 for D (5 bases). Germline values: CDR1 KGHSH, CDR2 LQKENI. Trimming left V 2 bases short and J 0 bases short, with 8 bases between. This CDR3 has 15 amino acids. Written as DNA, the CDR3 is TGTGCCAGCTCACCAATGCAGGGCTCCTACAATGAGCAGTTCTTC. It specifies CASSPMQGSYNEQFF.

This clonotype was picked up many times. V is TRBV12-3 or TRBV12-4 and J is TRBJ2-1; 8 bases match TRBD2. The V gene end was trimmed by 6 bases and the J gene end by 5 bases; junction bases not matched to a gene: 9. The CDR3 loop spans 15 amino acids. The CDR3 DNA reads as TGTGCCAGCAGAACCGGGACTAGGGTAAACAATGAGCAGTTCTTC. Amino acids: CASRTGTRVNNEQFF.

This clonotype was seen more than once but under ten times. The V call is TRBV29-1, the J call TRBJ2-7; 13 bases map to TRBD2. V lost 2 bases, J lost 7 bases, and 8 bases stayed unmatched. The germline gives CDR1 SQVTM, CDR2 ANQGSEA. CDR3 size: 15 residues. For the CDR3, the DNA is TGCAGCGTTGAAAAGACTAGCGGGAGGCGGTTGGAGCAGTACTTC. The encoded protein is CSVEKTSGRRLEQYF.

In this sample, this clonotype turned up many times. The chain uses TRBV3-1 and TRBJ1-6; no clear D gene. Germline values: CDR1 LGHDT, CDR2 YNNKEL (reference sequence). V lost 4 bases and J 8 bases, leaving 12 bases between the germline ends. This CDR3 contains 14 residues. CDR3 region: CASSLQFGDSPLHF. In DNA, the CDR3 is TGTGCCAGCAGCCTCCAATTTGGGGATTCACCCCTCCACTTT. Complete variable domain (other parts from reference TRBV3-1 and TRBJ1-6): DTAVSQTPKYLVTQMGNDKSIKCEQNLGHDTMYWYKQDSKKFLKIMFSYNNKELIINETVPNRFSPKSPDKAHLNLHINSLELGDSAVYFCASSLQFGDSPLHFGNGTRLTVT.

This clonotype was counted between two and nine times. This chain links TRBV24-1 with TRBJ1-1; D possibly corresponds to TRBD1 (5 bases). The CDR3 runs 12 residues. Trimming removed 0 bases from V and 12 bases from J, with 10 bases in between. CDR1 is KGHDR, CDR2 SFDVKD, per germline. The DNA for the CDR3 is TGTGCCACCAGTGATTTGGCAGGGTTATCTTTCTTT. Encoded protein: CATSDLAGLSFF.

The sample holds many counts of this clonotype. The genes are TRBV7-9 and TRBJ2-7, with D perhaps TRBD1 (5 bases). The CDR3 totals 15 residues. CDR1 and CDR2 from the germline V gene are SEHNR and FQNEAQ (reference sequence). Trimming removed 0 bases from V and 5 bases from J, with 14 bases in between. CDR3 residues: CASSLAWAGSDEQYF. CDR3 nucleotides: TGTGCCAGCAGCTTAGCGTGGGCAGGGTCCGACGAGCAGTACTTC.

This clonotype was observed many times. The chain employs TRBV6-1 and TRBJ2-5, with TRBD2 matching over 10 bases. The germline V gene encodes CDR1 MNHNS and CDR2 SASEGT. The CDR3 contains 16 residues. V lost 5 bases, J lost 3 bases, and 9 bases stayed unmatched. CDR3 DNA sequence: TGTGCCAGCAGTTCCCCCGCGAGCGGGAGGGAAGAGACCCAGTACTTC. Amino acids: CASSSPASGREETQYF.

This clonotype was seen many times. The CDR3 sequence: CASGGGPNGADTQYF. The CDR3 region has the DNA TGTGCCAGCGGGGGGGGACCTAATGGGGCAGATACGCAGTATTTT. The rearrangement uses TRBV27 and TRBJ2-3, with 7 bases aligning to TRBD2. Germline V gene sequence: CDR1 MNHEY, CDR2 SMNVEV (reference sequence). Trimming cost V 8 bases and J 4 bases; bases outside gene matches: 12. The CDR3 runs to 15 residues.

Concerning this clonotype itself: A much bigger clone sits one base away, suggesting this may be a read error. This chain connects TRBV7-9 to TRBJ2-7, with unresolved D. From germline, CDR1 is SEHNR and CDR2 FQNEAQ (reference sequence). The CDR3 consists of 15 residues. The CDR3 region is CASSLYREATYERYF. CDR3 coding DNA: TGTGCCAGCAGCTTATATCGAGAAGCAACCTACGAGCGGTACTTC.

This clonotype was counted many times. V and J are TRBV7-9 and TRBJ2-1, with 7 bases lining up with TRBD2. The J segment lost 5 bases and the V segment lost 0 bases, leaving 7 bases of the junction unmatched. The CDR3 loop spans 16 amino acids. Germline V CDR1 and CDR2: SEHNR, FQNEAQ (reference sequence). The CDR3 reads CASSLAMAGDDNEQFF. DNA of the CDR3: TGTGCCAGCAGCTTAGCTATGGCGGGAGACGACAATGAGCAGTTCTTC.

The rearrangement links TRBV5-6 to TRBJ2-2; 12 bases align to TRBD1. This CDR3 has 17 amino acids. The V segment lost 0 bases and the J segment 6 bases; nucleotides outside the gene matches: 6. Germline V gene data show CDR1 as SGHDT and CDR2 as YYEEEE. The chain's CDR3 is CASSLGLGTGGSGELFF. As DNA, the CDR3 is TGTGCCAGCAGCTTGGGTTTGGGGACAGGGGGCTCCGGGGAGCTGTTTTTT.

In the case of this clonotype: A read error is possible here, since a much larger clone lies one base away. The CDR3 DNA reads as TGTGCCAGCAGCCTTCTGTCAAATAATGAGCAGTTCTTC. Protein sequence: CASSLLSNNEQFF. The J gene is TRBJ2-1, the V gene TRBV13; D is unclear. The germline CDR1 and CDR2 sequences are PRHDT and FYEKMQ (reference sequence). CDR3 length: 13 residues. V was pared by 5 bases and J by 7 bases, with 12 bases between. The full variable domain, its missing parts supplied by reference TRBV13 and TRBJ2-1, is AAGVIQSPRHLIKEKRETATLKCYPIPRHDTVYWYQQGPGQDPQFLISFYEKMQSDKGSIPDRFSAQQFSDYHSELNMSSLELGDSALYFCASSLLSNNEQFFGPGTRLTVL.

This clonotype has at least ten counts. The chain recombines TRBV18 with TRBJ2-5, with 7 bases identical to TRBD1. CDR3 length: 13 residues. V was clipped by 5 bases and J by 5 bases; unmatched bases: 5. The germline V gene has CDR1 KGHSH and CDR2 LQKENI. CDR3 region: CASSFDRVETQYF. CDR3 in DNA: TGTGCCAGCTCATTCGACAGGGTGGAGACCCAGTACTTC.

This clonotype was picked up a small number of times. V is TRBV19 and J is TRBJ2-7; a possible D gene is TRBD1 (7 bases). CDR3 length: 13 residues. Germline V gene sequence: CDR1 LNHDA, CDR2 SQIVND (reference sequence). Trimming shortened V by 6 bases and J by 4 bases, and 13 bases separated the two germline ends. The CDR3 DNA is TGTGCCAGTAGGAAACAGGGGACTTACGAGCAGTACTTC. This encodes CASRKQGTYEQYF.

This clonotype was counted many times. J is TRBJ2-5 and V is TRBV6-5, with D possibly matching TRBD1 (5 bases). This CDR3 has 15 amino acids. CDR1 and CDR2 (germline): MNHEY, SVGAGI. V shed 2 bases and J shed 3 bases, with 13 bases lying between them. The CDR3 DNA reads as TGTGCCAGCAGTTACGCCGAAGGGGTCGAAGAGACCCAGTACTTC. It translates to CASSYAEGVEETQYF.

This clonotype was observed many times. The chain carries TRBV11-1 and TRBJ2-7; D unresolved. Per the germline V gene, CDR1 is SGHAT and CDR2 is FQDESV (reference sequence). V lost 1 base and J lost 3, with 7 bases in between. There are 13 residues in the CDR3. CDR3 DNA sequence: TGTGCCAGCAGCTTAGTTCAGGACTACGAGCAGTACTTC. This translates into CASSLVQDYEQYF.

This clonotype showed up many times. This rearrangement joins TRBV29-1 to TRBJ1-1; D not certain. Per germline, CDR1 SQVTM and CDR2 ANQGSEA. The ends were cut back, 6 bases at V and 5 bases at J, with 13 bases in the middle. The CDR3 runs 12 residues. CDR3 amino acids: CSVQSDGTEAFF. In DNA, the CDR3 is TGCAGCGTCCAGTCGGACGGAACTGAAGCTTTCTTT.

This clonotype was recorded at least ten times. The chain carries TRBV7-9 and TRBJ1-1, with a tentative D call TRBD1 (5 bases). Deletions cut 1 base from V and 6 bases from J, with 21 bases between. This CDR3 comprises 17 residues. Germline CDR1 SEHNR, CDR2 FQNEAQ (reference sequence). CDR3 in amino acids: CASSLELGQGLGPEAFF. The DNA for the CDR3 is TGTGCCAGCAGCTTAGAGTTAGGGCAGGGACTGGGACCTGAAGCTTTCTTT.

There are a few counts of this clonotype. This could be a read error, since a much larger clone is one nucleotide away. This chain connects TRBV11-3 to TRBJ2-3; 7 nucleotides line up with TRBD2. In germline, CDR1 is SGHNT, CDR2 YENEEA. CDR3 size: 16 residues. The CDR3 sequence: CAGSLAFAGVGDTQYF. Written as DNA, the CDR3 is TGTGCCGGCAGCTTAGCCTTTGCGGGAGTTGGAGATACGCAGTATTTT.

A few counts support this clonotype. This rearrangement joins TRBV9 to TRBJ2-1; 11 positions agree with TRBD2. Germline loops: CDR1 SGDLS, CDR2 YYNGEE. Germline trimming cut 4 bases from V and 7 bases from J; bases unmatched to any gene: 13. The CDR3 is 17 residues long. This CDR3 is CASSPLSLAGGGNEQFF. CDR3 in DNA: TGTGCCAGCAGCCCCCTCTCTCTAGCGGGAGGAGGGAATGAGCAGTTCTTC.